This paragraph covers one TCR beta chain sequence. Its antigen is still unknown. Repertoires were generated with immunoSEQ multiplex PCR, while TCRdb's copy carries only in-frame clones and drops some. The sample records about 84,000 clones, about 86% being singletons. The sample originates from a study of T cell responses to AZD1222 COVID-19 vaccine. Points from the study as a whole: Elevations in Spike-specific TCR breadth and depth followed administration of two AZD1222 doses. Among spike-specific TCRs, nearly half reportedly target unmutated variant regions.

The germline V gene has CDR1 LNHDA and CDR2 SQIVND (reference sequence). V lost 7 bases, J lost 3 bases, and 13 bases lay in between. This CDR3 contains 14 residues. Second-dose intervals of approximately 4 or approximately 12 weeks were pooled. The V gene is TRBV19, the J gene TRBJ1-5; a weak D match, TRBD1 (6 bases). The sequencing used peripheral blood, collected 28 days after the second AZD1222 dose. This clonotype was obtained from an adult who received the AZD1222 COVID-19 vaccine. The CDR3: CASTPGASNQPQHF. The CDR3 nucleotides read TGTGCCAGTACCCCAGGGGCCTCCAATCAGCCCCAGCATTTT.